These 3 T cell receptor beta chains share one sample of origin, sequenced in a study of technical replicates of blood from several donors. Repertoires were generated with immunoSEQ multiplex PCR, while TCRdb's copy carries only in-frame clones and drops some. This table holds some 70,000 clones, under 98% found once. The sample consisted of T cells isolated from PBMCs. Source of these receptors: a human donor in good health.

The chain is built from TRBV7-3 and TRBJ2-2; D unresolved. With 6 bases removed from V and 5 bases from J, the gap between germline ends came to 7 bases. The CDR3 covers 12 residues. Germline CDR1 is SGHTA and CDR2 is FQGTGA. Here the CDR3 DNA reads TGTGCCAGCAGTAAGACTACCGGGGAGCTGTTTTTT. Translated, it gives CASSKTTGELFF. The full variable domain, with the rest looked up from reference TRBV7-3 and TRBJ2-2, is GAGVSQTPSNKVTEKGKYVELRCDPISGHTALYWYRQSLGQGPEFLIYFQGTGAADDSGLPNDRFFAVRPEGSVSTLKIQRTERGDSAVYLCASSKTTGELFFGEGSRLTVL.

The J gene is TRBJ2-1, the V gene TRBV27, with TRBD2 matching 8 bases. V lost 5 bases to trimming and J lost 2 bases; unmatched junction nucleotides: 11. The CDR3 has 17 amino acids. The germline V gene encodes CDR1 MNHEY and CDR2 SMNVEV (reference sequence). DNA of the CDR3: TGTGCCAGCAGTCTACGAAGTTCGGGACTAGCCTACAATGAGCAGTTCTTC. Translation gives CASSLRSSGLAYNEQFF.

Here the CDR3 DNA reads TGCGCCAGCAGCTTGGGACAGCCCCTGTACGAGCAGTACTTC. The encoded protein is CASSLGQPLYEQYF. The rearrangement links TRBV5-1 to TRBJ2-7, with D tentatively TRBD1 (5 bases). The V gene's germline CDR1 is SGHRS and CDR2 YFSETQ. The CDR3 runs 14 residues. Trimming removed 0 bases at V and 4 bases at J, with 11 bases between.